Presented here are 6 T cell receptor beta chains from one specimen sequenced in a study of CD8 T cells in Susac syndrome. Reverse transcription used roughly 0.45 to 1 ug RNA and random hexamers. TCRdb re-called the immunoSEQ multiplex PCR reads through MiXCR, storing one row per CDR3 protein. The sample lists 110,000 to 150,000 distinct CDR3 sequences, about 93% occurring once. Sequencing was done on a sample of CD8+ T cells from PBMCs. Receptors originate from a human donor in good health.

The chain couples TRBV4-3 to TRBJ2-1, with D possibly matching TRBD2 (6 bases). CDR3 length: 16 residues. Per germline, CDR1 LGHNA and CDR2 YSLEER. V was shortened by 0 bases and J by 0 bases, with 9 bases between the two germline ends. CDR3 sequence reads: CASSQDVGGSYNEQFF. The CDR3 region has the DNA TGCGCCAGCAGCCAAGATGTGGGGGGCTCCTACAATGAGCAGTTCTTC.

V and J are TRBV20-1 and TRBJ2-5; no clear D. This CDR3 has 12 amino acids. Germline assignment: CDR1 DFQATT and CDR2 SNEGSKA (reference sequence). V was trimmed by 6 bases and J by 5 bases, leaving 13 bases between them. CDR3 sequence (DNA): TGCAGTGCGACACCCTCGGGCGAGACCCAGTACTTC. Amino acid sequence: CSATPSGETQYF.

The chain uses TRBV20-1 and TRBJ2-5, with TRBD2 as a possible D gene (5 bases). Trimming pared 2 bases from V and 2 bases from J, leaving 12 bases between. Germline V CDR1 and CDR2: DFQATT, SNEGSKA (reference sequence). The CDR3 runs 14 residues. The CDR3 protein is CSARITRGQETQYF. The CDR3 coding sequence is TGCAGTGCTAGAATCACTCGCGGGCAAGAGACCCAGTACTTC.

The rearrangement uses TRBV3-1 and TRBJ2-1; a possible D gene is TRBD2 (5 bases). Trimming cost V 4 bases and J 10 bases, with 14 bases left between them. The CDR3 length is 13 residues. Germline lookup yields CDR1 LGHDT and CDR2 YNNKEL (reference sequence). CDR3 coding DNA: TGTGCCAGCAGCCTCCGGGGTCGGCAAGAGCAGTTCTTC. Translation: CASSLRGRQEQFF.

This sequence joins TRBV12-3 or TRBV12-4 and TRBJ2-1; perhaps TRBD1 as D (5 bases). The CDR3 length is 14 residues. The V and J ends lost 3 bases and 1 base respectively, with 7 bases between them. The CDR3 region is CASSFDSSYNEQFF. CDR3 nucleotides: TGTGCCAGCAGTTTCGACAGTTCCTACAATGAGCAGTTCTTC.

This rearrangement joins TRBV20-1 to TRBJ2-7, with 10 bases that match TRBD2. V shed 1 base, J shed 4 bases, and the junction held 4 bases outside the gene matches. This CDR3 has 14 residues. Germline V gene lookup returns CDR1 DFQATT and CDR2 SNEGSKA (reference sequence). CDR3 loop: CSARASGSLYEQYF. The CDR3 nucleotides read TGCAGTGCTAGAGCTAGCGGGAGTTTGTACGAGCAGTACTTC.